Each of the 25 T cell receptor beta chains below was sequenced from the same sample in a study of blood T cell repertoires in COVID-19. Libraries were prepared by immunoSEQ multiplex PCR; TCRdb keeps only in-frame clonotypes and omits some of them. The table has roughly 260,000 clones, 88% seen once. The sequencing input was peripheral blood. The receptors come from a woman in her 30s with COVID-19, enrolled during active disease.

V is TRBV30 and J is TRBJ1-1; D remains unclear. Germline V gene sequence: CDR1 GTSNPN, CDR2 SVGIG (reference sequence). Trimming removed 2 bases at V and 8 bases at J, with 15 bases between. The length of the CDR3 is 13 residues. CDR3 bases: TGTGCCTGGAGTTTAGATGACTCCCCGGAAGCTTTCTTT. Residues: CAWSLDDSPEAFF.

This rearrangement joins TRBV28 to TRBJ1-5; no clear D. V lost 5 bases to trimming and J lost 8 bases, with 10 bases between them. The CDR3 covers 12 residues. The germline V gene encodes CDR1 MDHEN and CDR2 SYDVKM. CDR3 loop: CASSTTLEPQHF. CDR3 nucleotides: TGTGCCAGCAGTACGACACTAGAGCCCCAGCATTTT.

This clone was picked up a small number of times. The genes are TRBV10-3 and TRBJ2-3; D is unclear. The CDR3 is 14 residues long. Deletions cut 3 bases from V and 2 bases from J, with 9 bases between. Germline V gene sequence: CDR1 ENHRY, CDR2 SYGVKD. The CDR3: CAISESASTDTQYF. The CDR3 DNA is TGTGCCATCAGTGAAAGCGCGTCCACAGATACGCAGTATTTT.

V gene TRBV24-1 combines with J gene TRBJ2-5, with TRBD1 identical over 9 bases. This CDR3 is 15 amino acids long. Trimming at V came to 2 bases and at J to 5 bases, leaving 5 bases not matched to a gene. Germline V gene lookup returns CDR1 KGHDR and CDR2 SFDVKD. The CDR3: CATSDSQGAGETQYF. In DNA, the CDR3 is TGTGCCACCAGTGATTCACAGGGGGCAGGGGAGACCCAGTACTTC.

The V and J genes are TRBV2 and TRBJ2-2; 8 bases are a match to TRBD2. From germline, CDR1 is SNHLY and CDR2 FYNNEI. CDR3 length equals 15 residues. Trimming took 8 bases from V and 2 from J; bases not matched to a gene: 7. CDR3 sequence: CASRRGVENTGELFF. The DNA of the CDR3 is TGTGCCAGCCGGCGGGGGGTGGAAAACACCGGGGAGCTGTTTTTT.

The chain has TRBV5-1 and TRBJ2-1, with 7 bases identical to TRBD2. Per the germline V gene, CDR1 is SGHRS and CDR2 is YFSETQ. The CDR3 is 13 amino acids. V trimming: 3 bases; J trimming: 7 bases; junction bases outside the gene matches: 4. The chain's CDR3 is CASSYSAGNEQFF. The CDR3 nucleotides read TGCGCCAGCAGCTACTCAGCGGGGAATGAGCAGTTCTTC.

The gene calls are TRBV28 and TRBJ1-6; TRBD1 aligns across 9 bases. V lost 4 bases and J lost 7; bases outside the gene matches: 14. The CDR3 runs 18 residues. Germline values: CDR1 MDHEN, CDR2 SYDVKM. The CDR3, as DNA: TGTGCCAGCAGTTCGCTGGGAATCGGACAGGGGCGGAATTCACCCCTCCACTTT. Its translation: CASSSLGIGQGRNSPLHF.

The CDR3 protein is CASSLRQGVRSPLHF. The CDR3 DNA reads TGTGCCAGCAGCTTAAGACAGGGAGTCCGTTCACCCCTCCACTTT. The chain combines TRBV7-2 with TRBJ1-6; 7 positions match TRBD1. CDR1 is SGHTA and CDR2 is FQGNSA in the germline V gene. The CDR3 consists of 15 residues. The junction had 7 bases not matched to a gene; V was cut back by 2 bases and J by 9 bases.

This rearrangement joins TRBV6-5 to TRBJ1-6; D is uncertain. CDR3 length: 14 amino acids. Germline CDR1 is MNHEY and CDR2 is SVGAGI. Trimming stripped 7 bases from V and 10 bases from J, with 17 bases between. CDR3 residues: CASTGGSGGSPLHF. CDR3 sequence (DNA): TGTGCCAGCACGGGAGGCTCGGGAGGATCACCCCTCCACTTT.

This clone was counted once. The chain carries TRBV7-2 and TRBJ1-1; TRBD1 matches at 10 bases. Germline CDR1 and CDR2: SGHTA and FQGNSA. There are 15 residues in the CDR3. With V trimmed by 4 bases and J by 1 base, 3 bases remained unmatched. CDR3 sequence (DNA): TGTGCCAGCAGCTATAGACAGGGGGCGAACACTGAAGCTTTCTTT. Amino acids: CASSYRQGANTEAFF.

The V call is TRBV5-4, the J call TRBJ2-7; possible D gene TRBD1, 6 bases. The V end was cut by 0 bases, the J end by 0 bases, with 10 bases between. The CDR3 loop spans 15 amino acids. The germline V gene has CDR1 SGHNT and CDR2 YYREEE (reference sequence). This CDR3 reads CASSLGGLLSYEQYF. In DNA form, the CDR3 reads TGTGCCAGCAGCTTGGGGGGGCTCCTCTCCTACGAGCAGTACTTC.

The chain has TRBV5-1 and TRBJ1-3; 8 bases line up with TRBD1. Germline CDR1 reads SGHRS; CDR2 reads YFSETQ. The CDR3 covers 15 residues. With 3 bases clipped from V and 0 bases from J, the junction kept 2 bases outside the gene matches. The CDR3 reads CASSSDRASGNTIYF. In DNA, the CDR3 is TGCGCCAGCAGCTCGGACAGGGCCTCTGGAAACACCATATATTTT.

This clone appeared a single time. V is TRBV5-6 and J is TRBJ2-1; 10 bases fit TRBD2. The CDR3 loop spans 16 amino acids. The ends lost 3 bases at V and 4 bases at J; junction bases unmatched: 7. Germline V gene sequence: CDR1 SGHDT, CDR2 YYEEEE. The CDR3 reads CASSSPAGGPYNEQFF. CDR3 nucleotide sequence: TGTGCCAGCAGCTCGCCAGCGGGAGGGCCATACAATGAGCAGTTCTTC.

This chain links TRBV4-3 with TRBJ2-7, with D possibly matching TRBD2 (6 bases). The CDR3 totals 16 residues. CDR1 and CDR2 (germline): LGHNA, YSLEER. V dropped 0 bases and J dropped 3 bases, with 15 bases sitting between them. As DNA, the CDR3 is TGCGCCAGCAGCCAAGATAGTTTGGAGGGTTTCTACGAGCAGTACTTC. It encodes CASSQDSLEGFYEQYF.

For this clone: Other DNA sequences from this sample encode an identical CDR3 as well. The rearrangement links TRBV3-1 (or the pseudogene TRBV3-2) to TRBJ1-2; unclear D gene. Germline-derived CDR1 and CDR2 are LGHDT and YNNKEL (reference sequence). The CDR3 has 13 residues. Trimming shortened V by 0 bases and J by 5 bases, and 7 bases separated the two germline ends. CDR3 sequence: CASSQEGVYGYTF. The CDR3 coding sequence is TGTGCCAGCAGCCAAGAGGGCGTTTATGGCTACACCTTC.

The chain employs TRBV2 and TRBJ2-1, with TRBD1 identical over 8 bases. V gave up 8 bases and J gave up 0 bases; unmatched junction bases: 12. Germline CDR1 and CDR2: SNHLY and FYNNEI. The CDR3 runs to 17 residues. In DNA, the CDR3 is TGTGCCAGCTCACGCCGGGGACAGGCGAGCTCCTACAATGAGCAGTTCTTC. This gives the protein CASSRRGQASSYNEQFF.

The chain employs TRBV10-2 and TRBJ2-7; 8 bases fit TRBD2. The V and J ends lost 7 bases and 5 bases, in that order; junction bases with no gene match: 13. Germline V gene data show CDR1 as WSHSY and CDR2 as SAAADI. The CDR3 is made up of 15 amino acids. DNA for the CDR3: TGCGCCAGCACCTTCCCGGGAGGGGGAGGGAACGAGCAGTACTTC. Its translation: CASTFPGGGGNEQYF.

The chain couples TRBV5-1 to TRBJ2-3; TRBD2 might be the D (5 bases). The V gene's germline CDR1 is SGHRS and CDR2 YFSETQ. This CDR3 has 16 amino acids. The V end lost 0 bases, the J end lost 4 bases, and 15 bases lay between the germline ends. The CDR3 sequence: CASSLGASWQADTQYF. CDR3 in DNA: TGCGCCAGCAGCTTGGGGGCTAGCTGGCAGGCAGATACGCAGTATTTT.

V usage is TRBV5-1 and J usage is TRBJ1-2, with 9 bases identical to TRBD1. The J segment lost 7 bases and the V segment lost 1 base, leaving 5 bases of the junction unmatched. This CDR3 contains 14 residues. From germline, CDR1 is SGHRS and CDR2 YFSETQ. The CDR3 loop is CASSLFETGGGYTF. The CDR3 coding sequence is TGCGCCAGCAGCTTGTTCGAGACAGGGGGTGGCTACACCTTC. Supplemented by reference TRBV5-1 and TRBJ1-2, the full variable domain reads KAGVTQTPRYLIKTRGQQVTLSCSPISGHRSVSWYQQTPGQGLQFLFEYFSETQRNKGNFPGRFSGRQFSNSRSEMNVSTLELGDSALYLCASSLFETGGGYTFGSGTRLTVV.

The chain joins TRBV2 to TRBJ2-3, with 7 bases aligning to TRBD2. The germline V gene has CDR1 SNHLY and CDR2 FYNNEI. There are 14 residues in the CDR3. The V segment lost 7 bases and the J segment 1 base; nucleotides outside the gene matches: 5. CDR3 sequence: CASKTGGGTDTQYF. Written as DNA, the CDR3 is TGTGCCAGCAAGACGGGAGGAGGCACAGATACGCAGTATTTT.

This clone was recorded once. The CDR3 loop is CASSPEEQYF. DNA for the CDR3: TGCGCCAGCAGCCCGGAGGAGCAGTACTTC. The rearrangement joins TRBV5-1 to TRBJ2-7; no clear D gene. The germline V gene encodes CDR1 SGHRS and CDR2 YFSETQ. V was trimmed by 4 bases and J by 7 bases, leaving 6 bases between them. CDR3 length: 10 amino acids.

The chain recombines TRBV4-2 with TRBJ2-7; 16 positions agree with TRBD2. CDR3 length equals 16 residues. Trimming took 1 base from V and 4 from J; bases not matched to a gene: 1. Germline-derived CDR1 and CDR2 are LGHNA and YNFKEQ. CDR3 DNA sequence: TGTGCCAGCAGCCAAGGGGGACTAGCGGGAGGGTACGAGCAGTACTTC. Translating gives CASSQGGLAGGYEQYF.

The CDR3 here is CSVATDRGAQYF. CDR3 nucleotide sequence: TGCAGCGTAGCTACTGACAGGGGGGCCCAGTACTTC. J is TRBJ2-5 and V is TRBV29-1; 9 bases are a match to TRBD1. V shed 6 bases and J 9 bases; nucleotides not matched to a gene: 8. CDR3 size: 12 residues. The germline CDR1 and CDR2 sequences are SQVTM and ANQGSEA.

This chain joins TRBV18 and TRBJ1-4, with D possibly being TRBD1 (5 bases). The CDR3 totals 15 residues. The V gene lost 1 base and the J gene lost 4 bases, with 10 bases spanning the gap. Germline V lookup: CDR1 KGHSH, CDR2 LQKENI. CDR3 sequence: CASSPQRGGNEKLFF. CDR3 DNA sequence: TGTGCCAGCTCACCACAAAGGGGTGGTAATGAAAAACTGTTTTTT. Complete variable domain (other parts from reference TRBV18 and TRBJ1-4): NAGVMQNPRHLVRRRGQEARLRCSPMKGHSHVYWYRQLPEEGLKFMVYLQKENIIDESGMPKERFSAEFPKEGPSILRIQQVVRGDSAAYFCASSPQRGGNEKLFFGSGTQLSVL.

V usage is TRBV4-1 and J usage is TRBJ1-1; 9 nucleotides match TRBD1. The CDR3 covers 15 residues. Germline values: CDR1 MGHRA, CDR2 YSYEKL. The junction had 8 bases not matched to a gene; V was cut back by 5 bases and J by 4 bases. CDR3 nucleotides: TGCGCCAGCAGCGCCTCACAGGGGGCAAGCACTGAAGCTTTCTTT. Amino acid sequence: CASSASQGASTEAFF.